The clone carrying this T cell receptor (beta chain) was found a few times. CDR1 is SQVTM and CDR2 is ANQGSEA in the germline V gene. The CDR3 covers 14 residues. The ends were cut back, 5 bases at V and 4 bases at J, with 14 bases in the middle. TCRdb passed the 5' RACE reads through MiXCR, listing each CDR3 protein once. The sample consists of approximately 53,000 distinct CDR3 sequences, around 26% of them appearing once. This TCR was recovered from a female donor with breast cancer. The V gene is TRBV29-1, the J gene TRBJ2-2, with D possibly matching TRBD1 (6 bases). Sequencing used tumor-infiltrating memory CD4+ T cells sorted from the breast tumor. The subset was: memory CD4+ T cells, CD4+CD45RO+CD25-. The CDR3 sequence is CSVRSDSSTGELFF. CDR3 sequence (DNA): TGCAGCGTTCGTTCGGACAGTTCCACCGGGGAGCTGTTTTTT.